This TCR beta chain came from a study of cytomegalovirus exposure and HLA in healthy donors. The study ran its PCR with 60 Vbeta and 13 Jbeta primers. This table comes from immunoSEQ multiplex PCR, and its TCRdb copy is limited to in-frame clones, with some not included. Altogether about 45,000 clones are present, roughly half being singletons, with the ten largest covering 5.5% to 7%. Germline V gives CDR1 LGHNA, CDR2 YNFKEQ. V lost 1 base and J lost 4; bases outside the gene matches: 5. This CDR3 has 15 residues. The rearrangement joins TRBV4-2 to TRBJ2-7, with 9 positions matching TRBD2. Sequenced input: PBMCs. The clonotype was recovered from a man aged 55 to 70 in good health and CMV-seronegative. The CDR3 here is CASSQGREGGYEQYF. The CDR3 nucleotides are TGTGCCAGCAGCCAAGGGCGGGAGGGGGGATACGAGCAGTACTTC.